The 27 T cell receptor beta chains below were found in one sample sequenced in a study of cytomegalovirus exposure and HLA in healthy donors (dated by TCRdb to about 2017). Library preparation employed the immunoSEQ multiplex PCR assay. For the multiplex PCR, a mixture combining 60 forward primers for TCR Vbeta segments and 13 reverse primers for TCR Jbeta segments was used. The clones in this table, taken by TCRdb from immuneACCESS, are in-frame only. Not every clone is retained; where verified, under half of the shortfall comes from an unresolved V gene, and the cause of the rest is unknown. For this sample there are more than 95,000 clones; roughly a tenth appear just once. Around 5.9% of the sample comes from the top ten. Sequencing input: PBMCs. The receptors originated from a man between 35 and 55 years old in good health and CMV-seropositive.

A few counts support this clone. The V call is TRBV28, the J call TRBJ2-3; D is unclear. CDR1 is MDHEN and CDR2 is SYDVKM in the germline V gene. V was shortened by 7 bases and J by 4 bases, with 12 bases between the two germline ends. The CDR3 covers 13 residues. CDR3: CASIPGAADTQYF. CDR3 bases: TGTGCCAGCATACCCGGAGCCGCAGATACGCAGTATTTT.

This clone came up a few times. The chain employs TRBV27 and TRBJ1-2, with D perhaps TRBD1 (5 bases). V was pared by 0 bases and J by 8 bases, with 16 bases between. Germline V gene sequence: CDR1 MNHEY, CDR2 SMNVEV (reference sequence). CDR3 size: 15 residues. CDR3 loop: CASSLSFTGSEGYTF. The CDR3 region has the DNA TGTGCCAGCAGTTTATCCTTCACAGGTTCGGAGGGCTACACCTTC.

This clone was seen a few times. This sequence joins TRBV30 and TRBJ1-2, with no clear D. CDR1 is GTSNPN and CDR2 is SVGIG in the germline V gene (reference sequence). Trimming stripped 3 bases from V and 1 base from J, with 12 bases between. The CDR3 contains 14 residues. This CDR3 reads CAWSKDRLNYGYTF. DNA for the CDR3: TGTGCCTGGAGCAAAGATAGACTTAACTATGGCTACACCTTC.

This clone was picked up a small number of times. The chain couples TRBV6-6 to TRBJ2-1; 9 positions match TRBD2. The CDR3 is made up of 15 amino acids. The germline V gene encodes CDR1 MNHNY and CDR2 SVGAGI (reference sequence). With 8 bases clipped from V and 0 bases from J, the junction kept 5 bases outside the gene matches. This CDR3 is CASLGLASSYNEQFF. The CDR3 bases are TGTGCCAGCCTAGGACTAGCGAGCTCCTACAATGAGCAGTTCTTC.

A few counts support this clone. The chain employs TRBV13 and TRBJ2-1; 12 positions agree with TRBD2. Germline V gives CDR1 PRHDT, CDR2 FYEKMQ (reference sequence). The length of the CDR3 is 15 residues. Trimming cost V 5 bases and J 9 bases; bases outside gene matches: 8. Written as DNA, the CDR3 is TGTGCCAGCAGCAGACAGACTAGCGGGAGCGTTGAGCAGTTCTTC. Amino acids: CASSRQTSGSVEQFF.

The gene calls are TRBV28 and TRBJ1-2; 7 bases map to TRBD1. The CDR3 is 13 residues long. Germline CDR1 and CDR2: MDHEN and SYDVKM. The V and J ends lost 6 bases and 6 bases, in that order; junction bases with no gene match: 7. The CDR3 loop is CASSRRQGNGYTF. The DNA of the CDR3 is TGTGCCAGCAGCCGTAGACAGGGAAATGGCTACACCTTC.

This clone showed up just a few times. V is TRBV19 and J is TRBJ2-7; TRBD1 matches 11 bases. The CDR3 is 16 residues long. V shed 5 bases and J 4 bases; nucleotides not matched to a gene: 10. Looked up from germline, CDR1 is LNHDA and CDR2 is SQIVND (reference sequence). The DNA for the CDR3 is TGTGCCAGTAGTCAAGCCTCCGGGACAGGGGGATACGAGCAGTACTTC. It encodes CASSQASGTGGYEQYF.

The rearrangement links TRBV27 to TRBJ2-5; perhaps TRBD1 as D (5 bases). Germline V CDR1 and CDR2: MNHEY, SMNVEV (reference sequence). V lost 4 bases and J 5 bases, leaving 8 bases between the germline ends. This CDR3 is 12 amino acids long. The CDR3 here is CASSSGYETQYF. CDR3 DNA: TGTGCCAGCAGTTCAGGGTACGAGACCCAGTACTTC.

This clone was detected a few times. V gene TRBV29-1 combines with J gene TRBJ1-1; unclear D gene. Germline V gene data show CDR1 as SQVTM and CDR2 as ANQGSEA. Trimming took 3 bases from V and 7 from J, leaving 9 bases between them. The CDR3 length is 11 residues. The CDR3 DNA sequence: TGCAGCGTTGATGGGGAGGGTGAAGCTTTCTTT. Protein product: CSVDGEGEAFF.

In this sample, this clone turned up a few times. The V and J genes are TRBV14 and TRBJ1-3, with D hard to call. The CDR3 is made up of 14 amino acids. V was cut by 2 bases and J by 3 bases, with 8 bases left in between. Germline values: CDR1 SGHDN, CDR2 FVKESK. The CDR3: CASSQFLIGNTIYF. For the CDR3, the DNA is TGTGCCAGCAGCCAATTTCTAATTGGAAACACCATATATTTT.

This clone was detected a few times. V gene TRBV11-1 combines with J gene TRBJ1-1; 7 bases map to TRBD1. CDR3 length equals 15 residues. CDR1 SGHAT and CDR2 FQDESV come from the germline V gene (reference sequence). Trimming took 4 bases from V and 1 from J; bases not matched to a gene: 6. Written as DNA, the CDR3 is TGTGCCAGCAGCTCACCCGGGACAGCGAACACTGAAGCTTTCTTT. Translating gives CASSSPGTANTEAFF.

This clone was seen a handful of times. The V and J genes are TRBV14 and TRBJ2-5; 9 nucleotides align to TRBD1. Judging by the DNA end, TRBJ2-7 fits better; the J call may be wrong. Germline V gene sequence: CDR1 SGHDN, CDR2 FVKESK. The CDR3 totals 14 residues. This CDR3 is CASSLGTGFHEQYF. CDR3 DNA: TGTGCCAGCAGCCTTGGGACAGGGTTCCACGAGCAGTACTTC.

This clone was seen a handful of times. V usage is TRBV28 and J usage is TRBJ2-7; D is possibly TRBD1 (5 bases). V was trimmed by 5 bases and J by 2 bases, leaving 19 bases between them. Per the germline V gene, CDR1 is MDHEN and CDR2 is SYDVKM. This CDR3 region has 16 residues. The CDR3 protein is CASSLTLQGTTYEQYF. The CDR3 DNA reads TGTGCCAGCAGTCTAACGCTCCAGGGCACCACCTACGAGCAGTACTTC.

J is TRBJ2-2 and V is TRBV2; D perhaps matches TRBD1 (6 bases). CDR1 is SNHLY and CDR2 is FYNNEI in the germline V gene. This CDR3 has 17 amino acids. Between the trimmed V and J ends, which lost 5 bases and 1 base, there was a span of 17 bases. DNA of the CDR3: TGTGCCAGCAGTCAAGTTGGGGGACACGGGAACACCGGGGAGCTGTTTTTT. Translating gives CASSQVGGHGNTGELFF.

The genes are TRBV5-1 and TRBJ2-5; TRBD1 aligns across 7 bases. Gene TRBJ2-7 matches the end of the DNA better, so the J call may be wrong. Germline V gene data show CDR1 as SGHRS and CDR2 as YFSETQ. CDR3 length: 14 residues. The CDR3 nucleotides read TGCGCCAGCAGCTTACAGGGGAGCCCCTACGAGCAGTACTTC. This sequence encodes CASSLQGSPYEQYF.

This clone was seen more than once but under ten times. The rearrangement links TRBV11-3 to TRBJ1-1; D unclear. Per germline, CDR1 SGHNT and CDR2 YENEEA. The CDR3 is made up of 13 amino acids. V dropped 3 bases and J dropped 10 bases, with 15 bases sitting between them. The CDR3 sequence is CASSFTEGSGAFF. The CDR3 DNA reads as TGTGCCAGCAGCTTCACAGAGGGAAGTGGAGCTTTCTTT.

The V gene is TRBV6-5, the J gene TRBJ2-3; 11 bases align to TRBD2. Germline V lookup: CDR1 MNHEY, CDR2 SVGAGI. J gave up 0 bases and V 8 bases, and 4 bases lay outside the gene matches. CDR3 length: 15 residues. The chain's CDR3 is CASGTSGPSTDTQYF. In nucleotides, the CDR3 is TGTGCCAGCGGGACTAGCGGTCCTAGCACAGATACGCAGTATTTT.

The V and J genes are TRBV28 and TRBJ1-4; 7 bases are shared with TRBD1. Trimming removed 4 bases from V and 5 bases from J; junction bases left unmatched: 7. This CDR3 contains 15 residues. The germline gives CDR1 MDHEN, CDR2 SYDVKM. The CDR3 DNA reads TGTGCCAGCAGTTCCCGAGGGACAGCGAATGAAAAACTGTTTTTT. As protein: CASSSRGTANEKLFF. Supplemented by reference TRBV28 and TRBJ1-4, the full variable domain reads DVKVTQSSRYLVKRTGEKVFLECVQDMDHENMFWYRQDPGLGLRLIYFSYDVKMKEKGDIPEGYSVSREKKERFSLILESASTNQTSMYLCASSSRGTANEKLFFGSGTQLSVL.

The table lists this clone with a few counts. In DNA form, the CDR3 reads TGTGCCAGCAGTGCACTAGCGGGAGGGCCCTATGATACGCAGTATTTT. This sequence encodes CASSALAGGPYDTQYF. This sequence joins TRBV6-1 and TRBJ2-3; 13 nucleotides align to TRBD2. J lost 6 bases, V lost 4 bases, and 7 bases had no gene match. Germline loops: CDR1 MNHNS, CDR2 SASEGT. The CDR3 loop spans 16 amino acids.

The chain has TRBV25-1 and TRBJ1-1, with 8 bases fitting TRBD1. The CDR3 totals 16 residues. V dropped 5 bases and J dropped 5; count of bases not matched to a gene: 13. Looked up from germline, CDR1 is MGHDK and CDR2 is SYGVNS. CDR3 protein: CASSSLSGTGRTEAFF. The CDR3 DNA is TGTGCCAGCAGTTCCCTAAGCGGGACAGGCCGAACTGAAGCTTTCTTT.

This clone occurred many times. The chain carries TRBV5-8 and TRBJ2-1; D gene unclear. CDR1 is SGHTS, CDR2 YDEGEE, per germline. The CDR3 has 12 amino acids. V was shortened by 2 bases and J by 6 bases, with 6 bases between the two germline ends. In nucleotides, the CDR3 is TGTGCCAGCAGCTTATTCAGCAATGAGCAGTTCTTC. Amino acids: CASSLFSNEQFF.

In this sample, this clone turned up a few times. The gene calls are TRBV5-6 and TRBJ1-1, with D tentatively TRBD1 (6 bases). Germline CDR1 and CDR2: SGHDT and YYEEEE. With 7 bases removed from V and 8 bases from J, the gap between germline ends came to 18 bases. The CDR3 loop spans 13 amino acids. The CDR3 reads CASETGNLAEAFF. The CDR3 bases are TGTGCCAGCGAAACAGGGAACCTCGCAGAAGCTTTCTTT.

This clone was observed a few times. V is TRBV6-1 and J is TRBJ2-1, with TRBD2 matching 7 bases. V lost 2 bases, J lost 4 bases, and 2 bases stayed unmatched. Germline-derived CDR1 and CDR2 are MNHNS and SASEGT. The CDR3 consists of 14 residues. CDR3 residues: CASSESGGYNEQFF. CDR3 coding DNA: TGTGCCAGCAGTGAATCGGGGGGTTACAATGAGCAGTTCTTC.

This clone has just a few counts. This chain connects TRBV6-5 to TRBJ2-1; 12 nucleotides line up with TRBD2. From germline, CDR1 is MNHEY and CDR2 SVGAGI. The ends lost 5 bases at V and 10 bases at J; junction bases unmatched: 9. This CDR3 has 15 residues. CDR3 nucleotide sequence: TGTGCCAGCAGTCGAACTAGCGGGGGGCCTCCAGAGCAGTTCTTC. It translates to CASSRTSGGPPEQFF.

The chain has TRBV5-4 and TRBJ2-5; 11 positions agree with TRBD2. The length of the CDR3 is 15 residues. Germline lookup yields CDR1 SGHNT and CDR2 YYREEE (reference sequence). V lost 4 bases to trimming and J lost 5 bases; unmatched junction nucleotides: 7. CDR3 bases: TGTGCCAGCAGCCCTACTAGCGGGGGTGGGGAGACCCAGTACTTC. This translates into CASSPTSGGGETQYF. Full variable domain (remainder filled in from reference TRBV5-4 and TRBJ2-5): ETGVTQSPTHLIKTRGQQVTLRCSSQSGHNTVSWYQQALGQGPQFIFQYYREEENGRGNFPPRFSGLQFPNYSSELNVNALELDDSALYLCASSPTSGGGETQYFGPGTRLLVL.

V usage is TRBV25-1 and J usage is TRBJ1-2; possibly TRBD1 for D (5 bases). The CDR3 runs to 14 residues. The germline CDR1 and CDR2 sequences are MGHDK and SYGVNS. With 0 bases removed from V and 3 bases from J, the gap between germline ends came to 8 bases. In nucleotides, the CDR3 is TGTGCCAGCAGTGAATATAGACAGCACTATGGCTACACCTTC. It codes for CASSEYRQHYGYTF.

The CDR3 spells CASSSKPGSSYNEQFF. The CDR3 DNA follows: TGCGCCAGCAGTTCGAAACCGGGGAGCTCCTACAATGAGCAGTTCTTC. The chain joins TRBV23-1 to TRBJ2-1; D is possibly TRBD2 (5 bases). TRBV23-1 is an ORF, with its function uncertain. The V end lost 5 bases, the J end lost 0 bases, and 14 bases lay between the germline ends. CDR3 length: 16 amino acids.